In this sample, the clone carrying this TCR beta chain turned up a few times. This entry is derived from a study of T-cell reconstitution after alpha-beta-depleted transplantation in children. A library of TCRbeta sequences, prepared with unique molecular identifiers, was generated. MiXCR, applied by TCRdb to the PCR reads, yields one record per CDR3 protein. The table shows some 530,000 distinct CDR3 sequences, with around an eighth occurring only once. The TCR sequence derives from a human donor who donated a stem cell graft to a child with combined immunodeficiency. Sequenced material: PBMCs from the stem cell graft donor, taken from the stem cell graft.

The CDR3 protein is CASSQTSGRMNEQFF. For the CDR3, the DNA is TGTGCCAGCAGCCAGACTAGCGGGAGGATGAATGAGCAGTTCTTC. V gene TRBV3-1 combines with J gene TRBJ2-1; 13 bases are shared with TRBD2. Germline values: CDR1 LGHDT, CDR2 YNNKEL (reference sequence). The V gene end was trimmed by 3 bases and the J gene end by 7 bases; junction bases not matched to a gene: 3. This CDR3 has 15 amino acids.